These 11 T cell receptor beta chains came from one sample sequenced in a study of blood T cell repertoires in COVID-19. The table came from immunoSEQ multiplex PCR; TCRdb's copy has only in-frame clones and leaves some out. This table has around 150,000 clones, 70% to 80% appearing once. Sequencing was done on a sample of peripheral blood. The receptor source for this set is a man between 60 and 75 years old with acute or convalescent COVID-19.

This clone was seen a few times. This chain joins TRBV10-3 and TRBJ1-6; 7 bases fit TRBD1. V shed 3 bases, J shed 7 bases, and the junction held 0 bases outside the gene matches. Germline-derived CDR1 and CDR2 are ENHRY and SYGVKD. The CDR3 sequence is 13 residues long. The CDR3 sequence: CAISEQGNSPLHF. The CDR3 DNA reads TGTGCCATCAGTGAACAGGGGAATTCACCCCTCCACTTT.

V gene TRBV12-3 or TRBV12-4 combines with J gene TRBJ1-1; D is unclear. CDR3 size: 13 residues. The V end lost 5 bases, the J end lost 3 bases, and 10 bases lay between the germline ends. This chain's CDR3 is CASSHRYHTEAFF. DNA of the CDR3: TGTGCCAGCAGTCACAGATACCACACTGAAGCTTTCTTT.

The V and J genes are TRBV6-6 and TRBJ2-2; 7 bases map to TRBD2. V was pared by 8 bases and J by 0 bases, with 6 bases of the junction left unmatched. CDR3 size: 15 residues. The germline CDR1 and CDR2 sequences are MNHNY and SVGAGI (reference sequence). CDR3 loop: CASGAGVSNTGELFF. The CDR3 DNA follows: TGTGCCAGCGGCGCGGGGGTTTCGAACACCGGGGAGCTGTTTTTT.

The rearrangement joins TRBV7-2 to TRBJ2-7, with TRBD2 as a possible D gene (5 bases). V lost 1 base and J lost 5, with 18 bases in between. Per germline, CDR1 SGHTA and CDR2 FQGNSA. This CDR3 region has 16 residues. For the CDR3, the DNA is TGTGCCAGCAGCTTAGTTTTGCCGAGCGGAAGAAACGAGCAGTACTTC. Its translation is CASSLVLPSGRNEQYF.

V gene TRBV3-1 (or the pseudogene TRBV3-2) combines with J gene TRBJ2-2; D is possibly TRBD1 (7 bases). The V and J ends lost 0 bases and 5 bases respectively, with 13 bases between them. The V gene's germline CDR1 is LGHDT and CDR2 YNNKEL (reference sequence). This CDR3 is built from 16 residues. CDR3 in DNA: TGTGCCAGCAGCCAAGATTTGGCAGGGGGGACCGGGGAGCTGTTTTTT. Amino acid sequence: CASSQDLAGGTGELFF.

The V gene is TRBV9, the J gene TRBJ2-2; TRBD1 matches at 9 bases. J lost 4 bases, V lost 2 bases, and 3 bases had no gene match. The germline gives CDR1 SGDLS, CDR2 YYNGEE. The CDR3 spans 15 residues. CDR3 sequence: CASSVRTGVTGELFF. The CDR3 region has the DNA TGTGCCAGCAGCGTTCGGACAGGGGTCACCGGGGAGCTGTTTTTT.

This chain uses TRBV2 with TRBJ2-1; 7 bases line up with TRBD2. Per the germline V gene, CDR1 is SNHLY and CDR2 is FYNNEI. V shed 6 bases, J shed 6 bases, and the junction held 2 bases outside the gene matches. This CDR3 spans 12 amino acids. The CDR3 region is CASRGGTNEQFF. The CDR3 DNA sequence: TGTGCCAGCAGGGGAGGGACCAATGAGCAGTTCTTC.

The chain has TRBV6-1 and TRBJ2-7; 9 positions match TRBD2. V lost 4 bases to trimming and J lost 2 bases; unmatched junction nucleotides: 9. The CDR3 spans 16 residues. Germline V gene lookup returns CDR1 MNHNS and CDR2 SASEGT. This CDR3 is CASSGFRLAAAYEQYF. CDR3 coding DNA: TGTGCCAGCAGTGGATTCAGACTAGCGGCCGCCTACGAGCAGTACTTC.

The chain links TRBV11-3 to TRBJ1-1; D gene unclear. The CDR3 spans 16 residues. Germline V gives CDR1 SGHNT, CDR2 YENEEA. V lost 3 bases to trimming and J lost 2 bases, with 16 bases between them. This chain's CDR3 is CASSFGGSAQNTEAFF. CDR3 DNA: TGTGCCAGCAGCTTCGGAGGGTCAGCCCAAAACACTGAAGCTTTCTTT.

The J gene is TRBJ2-7, the V gene TRBV6-2 or TRBV6-3; TRBD1 is a possible D gene (5 bases). Trimming shortened V by 6 bases and J by 3 bases, and 9 bases separated the two germline ends. The CDR3 consists of 12 residues. The germline V gene has CDR1 MNHEY and CDR2 SVGEGT. CDR3 protein: CASSPQDYEQYF. In nucleotides, the CDR3 is TGTGCCAGCAGCCCACAGGACTACGAGCAGTACTTC.

This sequence joins TRBV7-9 and TRBJ1-4; D unclear. In germline, CDR1 is SEHNR, CDR2 FQNEAQ (reference sequence). With 3 bases removed from V and 0 bases from J, the gap between germline ends came to 5 bases. The CDR3 is made up of 14 amino acids. CDR3 in amino acids: CASSLAATNEKLFF. The CDR3 DNA is TGTGCCAGCAGCTTGGCCGCAACTAATGAAAAACTGTTTTTT.